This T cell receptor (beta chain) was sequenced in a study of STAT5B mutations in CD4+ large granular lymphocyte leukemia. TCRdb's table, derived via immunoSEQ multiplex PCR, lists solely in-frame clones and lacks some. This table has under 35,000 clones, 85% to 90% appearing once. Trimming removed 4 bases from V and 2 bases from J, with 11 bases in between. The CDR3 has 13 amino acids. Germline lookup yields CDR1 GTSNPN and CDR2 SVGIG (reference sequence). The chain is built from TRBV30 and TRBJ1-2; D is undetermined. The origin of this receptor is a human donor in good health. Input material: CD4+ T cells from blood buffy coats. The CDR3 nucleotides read TGTGCCTGGAACCCGACCATAAACTATGGCTACACCTTC. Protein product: CAWNPTINYGYTF. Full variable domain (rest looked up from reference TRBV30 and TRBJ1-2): SQTIHQWPATLVQPVGSPLSLECTVEGTSNPNLYWYRQAAGRGLQLLFYSVGIGQISSEVPQNLSASRPQDRQFILSSKKLLLSDSGFYLCAWNPTINYGYTFGSGTRLTVV.